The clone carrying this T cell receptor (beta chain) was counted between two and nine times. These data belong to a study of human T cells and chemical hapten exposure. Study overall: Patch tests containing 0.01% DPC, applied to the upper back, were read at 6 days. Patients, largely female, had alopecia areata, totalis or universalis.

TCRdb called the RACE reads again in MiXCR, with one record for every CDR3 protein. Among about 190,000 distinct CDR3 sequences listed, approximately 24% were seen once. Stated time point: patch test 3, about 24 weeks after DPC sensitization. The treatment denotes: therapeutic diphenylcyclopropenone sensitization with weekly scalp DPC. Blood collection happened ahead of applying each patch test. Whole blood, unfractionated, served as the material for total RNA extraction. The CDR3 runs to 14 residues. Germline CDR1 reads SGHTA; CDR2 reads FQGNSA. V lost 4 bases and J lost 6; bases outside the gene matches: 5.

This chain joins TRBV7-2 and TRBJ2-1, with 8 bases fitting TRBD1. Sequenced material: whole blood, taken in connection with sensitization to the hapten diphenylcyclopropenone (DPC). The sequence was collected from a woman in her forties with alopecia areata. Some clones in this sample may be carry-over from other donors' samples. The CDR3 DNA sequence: TGTGCCAGCAGCTGGGGACAGGCCGGCAATGAGCAGTTCTTC. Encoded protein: CASSWGQAGNEQFF.